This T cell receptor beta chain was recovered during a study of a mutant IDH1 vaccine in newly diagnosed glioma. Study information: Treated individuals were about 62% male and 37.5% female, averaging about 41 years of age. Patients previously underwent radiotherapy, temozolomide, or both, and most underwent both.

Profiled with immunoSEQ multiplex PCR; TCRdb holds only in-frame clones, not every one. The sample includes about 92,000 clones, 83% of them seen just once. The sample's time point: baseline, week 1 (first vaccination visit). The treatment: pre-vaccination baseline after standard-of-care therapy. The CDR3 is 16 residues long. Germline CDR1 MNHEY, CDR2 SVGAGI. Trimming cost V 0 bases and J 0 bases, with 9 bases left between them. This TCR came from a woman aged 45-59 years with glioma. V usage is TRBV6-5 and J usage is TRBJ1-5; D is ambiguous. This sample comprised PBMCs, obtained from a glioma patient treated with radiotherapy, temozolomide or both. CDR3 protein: CASSYSAEISNQPQHF. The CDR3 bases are TGTGCCAGCAGTTACTCGGCAGAAATTAGCAATCAGCCCCAGCATTTT.